The clone carrying this T cell receptor (beta chain) was seen ten or more times. The antigen remains undetermined. These data are taken from a study of identical twins. Study conclusions and caveats: There is a chance that invariant MAIT and iNKT cells partially muddied zero-insertion analyses.

CDR1 MNHEY and CDR2 SVGEGT come from the germline V gene. The CDR3 has 14 residues. Trimming removed 3 bases from V and 1 base from J, with 9 bases in between. TCRdb independently ran MiXCR on the 5' RACE reads; one entry per CDR3 protein. Among around 100,000 distinct CDR3 sequences, 5.9% were seen once, and the ten largest hold roughly 12%. Sequencing was carried out using memory T cells sorted from blood. This chain connects TRBV6-2 or TRBV6-3 to TRBJ1-2; no clear D gene. This receptor was obtained from a woman aged 45-60 years in good health. The CDR3 DNA reads TGTGCCAGCAGTTATTCGGCGTATAACTATGGCTACACCTTC. This translates into CASSYSAYNYGYTF.